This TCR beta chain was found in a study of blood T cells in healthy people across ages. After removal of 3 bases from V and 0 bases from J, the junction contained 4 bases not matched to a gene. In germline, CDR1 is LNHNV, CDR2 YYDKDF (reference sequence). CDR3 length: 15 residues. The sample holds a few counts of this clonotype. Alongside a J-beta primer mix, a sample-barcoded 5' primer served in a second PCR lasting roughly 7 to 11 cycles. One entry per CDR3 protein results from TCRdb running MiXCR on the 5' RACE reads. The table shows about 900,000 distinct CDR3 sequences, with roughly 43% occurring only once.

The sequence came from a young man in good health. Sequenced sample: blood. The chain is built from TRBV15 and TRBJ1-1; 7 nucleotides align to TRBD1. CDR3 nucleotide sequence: TGTGCCACCAGCAGCCCGGGACAGTTGAACACTGAAGCTTTCTTT. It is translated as CATSSPGQLNTEAFF. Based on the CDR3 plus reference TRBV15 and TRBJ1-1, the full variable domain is DAMVIQNPRYQVTQFGKPVTLSCSQTLNHNVMYWYQQKSSQAPKLLFHYYDKDFNNEADTPDNFQSRRPNTSFCFLDIRSPGLGDTAMYLCATSSPGQLNTEAFFGQGTRLTVV.